The rows below give T cell receptor beta chains drawn from one sample of a study of cytomegalovirus exposure and HLA in healthy donors. Sequenced by immunoSEQ multiplex PCR; TCRdb stores in-frame clones only, minus some. The sample gives 140,000 or so clones, around 80% of which show up once; roughly 2.9% is in the top ten. Sequencing used PBMCs. Receptor source: a woman aged 25 to 39 in good health and CMV-seronegative. Both conserved end residues are part of each CDR3. D genes are given only for firm matches. Clone size is not always given. Where it is, it says once, few, many or a class for expanded clones.

clone_size j_call d_call v_call cdr3_aa cdr3_nt
. TRBJ2-7 TRBD1 TRBV7-3 CASSLLLHGGTGVYEQYF TGTGCCAGCAGCTTGTTATTACACGGGGGGACAGGGGTATACGAGCAGTACTTC
. TRBJ1-6 . TRBV7-9 CSSSSDSDSPLHF TGTTCCAGCAGCTCGGACAGTGATTCACCCCTCCACTTT
. TRBJ2-1 . TRBV7-9 CASSGTTYNEQFF TGTGCCAGCAGCGGGACAACCTACAATGAGCAGTTCTTC
. TRBJ1-5 . TRBV30 CAWSVRGNQPQHF TGTGCCTGGAGTGTACGAGGGAATCAGCCCCAGCATTTT
. TRBJ1-6 . TRBV19 CASSNAATTSSPLHF TGTGCCAGTAGCAATGCGGCAACTACCTCTTCACCCCTCCACTTT
. TRBJ2-7 TRBD2 TRBV25-1 CASSARLAGAILDEQYF TGTGCCAGCAGTGCCCGACTAGCGGGGGCGATTCTGGACGAGCAGTACTTC
. TRBJ2-7 . TRBV5-1 CASSLDERSYEQYF TGCGCCAGCAGCTTGGACGAGCGATCCTACGAGCAGTACTTC
few TRBJ1-4 TRBD1 TRBV19 CASSIRAAGGREKLFF TGTGCCAGTAGTATAAGGGCCGCAGGGGGCCGCGAAAAACTGTTTTTT
. TRBJ2-7 . TRBV28 CASRSTTPHEQYF TGTGCCAGCAGATCGACTACCCCCCACGAGCAGTACTTC
. TRBJ2-2 TRBD1 TRBV27 CASSSLQGAHTGELFF TGTGCCAGCAGCTCTCTACAGGGGGCGCATACCGGGGAGCTGTTTTTT
once TRBJ1-3 . TRBV4-1 CASSQSPQGAISGNTIYF TGCGCCAGCAGCCAAAGCCCCCAGGGCGCGATCTCTGGAAACACCATATATTTT
. TRBJ2-3 TRBD1 TRBV6-5 CASSYGTGTDTQYF TGTGCCAGCAGTTACGGGACAGGGACAGATACGCAGTATTTT
. TRBJ2-1 TRBD2 TRBV14 CASSQVGGSGKLYNEQFF TGTGCCAGCAGCCAAGTCGGGGGGTCAGGGAAGCTATACAATGAGCAGTTCTTC
. TRBJ1-1 . TRBV19 CASTDPRENTEAFF TGTGCCAGTACCGATCCCAGGGAGAACACTGAAGCTTTCTTT
. TRBJ1-5 . TRBV28 CASSSTGRQPQHF TGTGCCAGCAGCTCTACAGGGCGCCAGCCCCAGCATTTT
once TRBJ2-1 TRBD2 TRBV4-2 CASSRRAGGSSYNEQFF TGTGCCAGCAGCCGCCGAGCGGGAGGGAGCTCCTACAATGAGCAGTTCTTC
. TRBJ2-7 . TRBV5-5 CASSPRYTYYEQYF TGTGCCAGCAGCCCGCGGTACACCTACTACGAGCAGTACTTC
once TRBJ2-1 . TRBV6-1 CASSEAGHRSSYNEQFF TGTGCCAGCAGTGAGGCGGGCCACCGAAGCTCCTACAATGAGCAGTTCTTC
. TRBJ2-2 . TRBV7-9 CASSLTANTGELFF TGTGCCAGCAGCTTAACAGCTAACACCGGGGAGCTGTTTTTT
once TRBJ1-5 . TRBV7-2 CASSSTTGSNQPQHF TGTGCCAGCAGCTCAACCACTGGTAGCAATCAGCCCCAGCATTTT
. TRBJ2-3 . TRBV2 CASSAGTLTSIDTQYF TGTGCCAGCAGCGCCGGGACTCTAACCTCAATTGATACGCAGTATTTT
few TRBJ2-7 TRBD1 TRBV5-1 CASSEGQGGTIGYEQYF TGCGCCAGCAGCGAAGGACAGGGGGGAACTATAGGCTACGAGCAGTACTTC
. TRBJ1-1 . TRBV19 CASSPPGRLLNTEAFF TGTGCCAGTAGTCCCCCTGGGAGGCTTTTGAACACTGAAGCTTTCTTT
. TRBJ1-1 TRBD1 TRBV7-9 CSSITTGSMNTEAFF TGTTCCAGCATCACGACAGGGAGCATGAACACTGAAGCTTTCTTT
medium-sized TRBJ2-7 TRBD1 TRBV4-1 CASSLRSGGWEQYF TGCGCCAGCAGCCTAAGATCAGGGGGCTGGGAGCAGTACTTC
. TRBJ1-1 TRBD1 TRBV30 CAWSSTGDTEAFF TGTGCCTGGAGTTCAACAGGGGACACTGAAGCTTTCTTT
few TRBJ1-3 . TRBV2 CASSGAASGNTIYF TGTGCCAGCAGTGGGGCAGCCTCTGGAAACACCATATATTTT
. TRBJ2-1 . TRBV9 CASSVGGVGNEQFF TGTGCCAGCAGCGTAGGGGGGGTAGGGAATGAGCAGTTCTTC
few TRBJ1-5 TRBD1 TRBV6-1 CASSAGTGNSRKQPQHF TGTGCCAGCAGTGCCGGGACAGGGAACTCCCGCAAGCAGCCCCAGCATTTT
. TRBJ1-4 TRBD1 TRBV28 CASSSGQGALPFF TGTGCCAGCAGCTCCGGACAGGGGGCCCTACCTTTTTTT
. TRBJ2-2 . TRBV7-3 CASSPRGLGTGELFF TGTGCCAGCAGCCCCAGAGGGCTCGGCACCGGGGAGCTGTTTTTT
. TRBJ1-1 . TRBV5-5 CASSFTGTNTEAFF TGTGCCAGCAGCTTTACAGGTACGAACACTGAAGCTTTCTTT
once TRBJ1-4 . TRBV7-2 CASSLERLNEKLFF TGTGCCAGCAGCTTAGAGAGGTTAAATGAAAAACTGTTTTTT
. TRBJ2-7 TRBD1 TRBV10-3 CAIWTGRLYEQYF TGTGCCATCTGGACAGGGAGACTCTACGAGCAGTACTTC
. TRBJ1-4 . TRBV19 CASGRDTSNEKLFF TGTGCCAGTGGCCGGGACACCTCTAATGAAAAACTGTTTTTT
once TRBJ1-2 TRBD1 TRBV5-4 CASSLGQGMGYTF TGTGCCAGCAGCTTGGGACAGGGAATGGGCTACACCTTC
. TRBJ2-2 . TRBV4-3 CASSPKVREFANTGELFF TGCGCCAGCAGCCCCAAGGTACGGGAGTTCGCGAACACCGGGGAGCTGTTTTTT
. TRBJ2-5 . TRBV5-4 CASSKSKEGYQETQYF TGTGCCAGCAGCAAATCCAAGGAGGGGTACCAAGAGACCCAGTACTTC
. TRBJ1-2 . TRBV10-2 CASSDTGNYGYTF TGCGCCAGCAGTGATACAGGGAACTATGGCTACACCTTC
. TRBJ1-1 . TRBV11-3 CASSPTRGAPAREAFF TGTGCCAGCAGCCCAACTCGGGGGGCCCCCGCGCGTGAAGCTTTCTTT
. TRBJ2-1 TRBD2 TRBV30 CAWAGGDEQFF TGTGCCTGGGCGGGGGGGGATGAGCAGTTCTTC
. TRBJ1-6 TRBD1 TRBV4-2 CASSQVVTGSGSPLHF TGTGCCAGCAGCCAAGTTGTGACAGGGTCTGGTTCACCCCTCCACTTT
. TRBJ2-5 TRBD1 TRBV5-1 CASSSSKLGQGDPGETQYF TGCGCCAGCAGCTCGAGTAAACTGGGACAGGGGGATCCGGGAGAGACCCAGTACTTC
. TRBJ2-7 . TRBV19 CASSAGQFYEQYF TGTGCCAGTAGTGCGGGACAGTTCTACGAGCAGTACTTC
. TRBJ2-3 . TRBV7-6 CASSFYSTDTQYF TGTGCCAGCAGCTTTTATTCCACAGATACGCAGTATTTT
. TRBJ2-2 TRBD1 TRBV5-4 CASKYGQGKGGGELFF TGTGCCAGCAAATATGGACAGGGGAAGGGTGGCGGGGAGCTGTTTTTT
. TRBJ1-5 . TRBV11-2 CASSAMKGGQPQHF TGTGCCAGCAGCGCGATGAAGGGAGGCCAGCCCCAGCATTTT
. TRBJ2-7 . TRBV13 CASSQTGSSYEQYF TGTGCCAGCAGCCAGACGGGAAGCTCCTACGAGCAGTACTTC
. TRBJ1-6 . TRBV2 CASTPGSGTSPLHF TGTGCCAGCACGCCGGGGTCCGGTACTTCACCCCTCCACTTT
. TRBJ2-3 . TRBV10-3 CAIRNRSNTDTQYF TGTGCCATCAGGAACAGGAGTAACACAGATACGCAGTATTTT
. TRBJ2-1 . TRBV2 CASRMRVTQYNEQFF TGTGCCAGCAGGATGCGGGTCACCCAGTACAATGAGCAGTTCTTC
few TRBJ2-7 . TRBV2 CASTAQGPSYEQYF TGTGCCAGCACCGCTCAGGGGCCATCCTACGAGCAGTACTTC
. TRBJ1-2 TRBD1 TRBV6-5 CASSYRDRYGYTF TGTGCCAGCAGTTACCGGGACAGATATGGCTACACCTTC
. TRBJ2-7 . TRBV1 CTSSQGTEFPYEQYF TGCACCAGCAGCCAGGGGACAGAGTTCCCCTACGAGCAGTACTTC
. TRBJ1-5 . TRBV11-3 CASSRMGGHQPQHF TGTGCCAGCAGTCGTATGGGGGGACATCAGCCCCAGCATTTT